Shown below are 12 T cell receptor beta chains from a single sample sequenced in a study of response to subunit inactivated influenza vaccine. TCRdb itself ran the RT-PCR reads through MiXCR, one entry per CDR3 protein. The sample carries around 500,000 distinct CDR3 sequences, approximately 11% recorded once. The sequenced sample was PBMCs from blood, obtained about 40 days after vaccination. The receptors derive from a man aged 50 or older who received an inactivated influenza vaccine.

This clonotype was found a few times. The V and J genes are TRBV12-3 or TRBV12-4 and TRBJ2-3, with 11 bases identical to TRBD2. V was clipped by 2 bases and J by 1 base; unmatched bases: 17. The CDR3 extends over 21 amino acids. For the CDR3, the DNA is TGTGCCAGCAGTTTAAGCTCGGGTACTAGCGGGGGCTCGAAGGGCACAGATACGCAGTATTTT. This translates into CASSLSSGTSGGSKGTDTQYF.

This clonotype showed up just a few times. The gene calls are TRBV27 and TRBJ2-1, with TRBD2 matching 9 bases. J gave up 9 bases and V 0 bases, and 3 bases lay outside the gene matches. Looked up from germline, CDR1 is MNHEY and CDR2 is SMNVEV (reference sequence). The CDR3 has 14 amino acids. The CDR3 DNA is TGTGCCAGCAGTTTATCCCGACTAGCGGTTGAGCAGTTCTTC. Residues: CASSLSRLAVEQFF.

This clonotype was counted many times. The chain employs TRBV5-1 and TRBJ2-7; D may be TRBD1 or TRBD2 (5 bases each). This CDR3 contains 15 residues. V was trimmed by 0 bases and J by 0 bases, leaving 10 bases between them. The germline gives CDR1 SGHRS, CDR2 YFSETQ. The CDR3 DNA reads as TGCGCCAGCAGCTTGGACAGGAGGAGCTCCTACGAGCAGTACTTC. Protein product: CASSLDRRSSYEQYF.

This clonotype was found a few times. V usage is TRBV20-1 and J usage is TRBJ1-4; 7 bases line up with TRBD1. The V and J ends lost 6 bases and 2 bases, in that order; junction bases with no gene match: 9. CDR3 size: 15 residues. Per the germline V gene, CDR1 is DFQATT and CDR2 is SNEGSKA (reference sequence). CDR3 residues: CSATRTGRTNEKLFF. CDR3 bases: TGCAGTGCGACCCGGACAGGAAGGACTAATGAAAAACTGTTTTTT.

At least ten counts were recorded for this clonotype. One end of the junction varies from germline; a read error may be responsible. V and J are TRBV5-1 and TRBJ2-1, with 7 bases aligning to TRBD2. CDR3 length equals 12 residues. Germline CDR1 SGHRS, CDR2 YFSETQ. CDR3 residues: CASSLDGAGVDF. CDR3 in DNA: TGCGCCAGCAGCTTGGATGGGGCGGGGGTTGACTTC. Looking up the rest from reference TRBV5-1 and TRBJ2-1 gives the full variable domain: KAGVTQTPRYLIKTRGQQVTLSCSPISGHRSVSWYQQTPGQGLQFLFEYFSETQRNKGNFPGRFSGRQFSNSRSEMNVSTLELGDSALYLCASSLDGAGVDFGPGTRLTVL.

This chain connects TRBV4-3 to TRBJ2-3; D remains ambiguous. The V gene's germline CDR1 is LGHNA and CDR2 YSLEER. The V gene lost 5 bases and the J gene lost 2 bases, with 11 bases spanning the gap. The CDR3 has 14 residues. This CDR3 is CASSSAWDTDTQYF. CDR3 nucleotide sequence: TGCGCCAGCAGCTCGGCTTGGGACACAGATACGCAGTATTTT.

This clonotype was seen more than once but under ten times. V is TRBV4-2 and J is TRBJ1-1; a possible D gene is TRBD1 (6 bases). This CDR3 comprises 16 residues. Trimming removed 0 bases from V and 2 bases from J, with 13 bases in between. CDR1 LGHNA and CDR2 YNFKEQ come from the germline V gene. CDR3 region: CASSQDRRTVNTEAFF. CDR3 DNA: TGTGCCAGCAGCCAAGATCGACGGACAGTTAACACTGAAGCTTTCTTT.

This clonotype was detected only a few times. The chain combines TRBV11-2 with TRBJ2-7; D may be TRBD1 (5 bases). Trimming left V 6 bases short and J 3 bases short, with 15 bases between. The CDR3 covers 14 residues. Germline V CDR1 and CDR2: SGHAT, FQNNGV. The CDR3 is CASSDTGHVYEQYF. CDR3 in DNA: TGTGCCAGCAGTGACACCGGACATGTCTACGAGCAGTACTTC.

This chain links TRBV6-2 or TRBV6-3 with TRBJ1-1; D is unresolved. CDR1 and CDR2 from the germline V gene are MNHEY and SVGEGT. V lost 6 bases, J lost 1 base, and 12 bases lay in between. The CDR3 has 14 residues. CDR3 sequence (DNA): TGTGCCAGCAGCGCTAGGGTGCAGAACACTGAAGCTTTCTTT. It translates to CASSARVQNTEAFF.

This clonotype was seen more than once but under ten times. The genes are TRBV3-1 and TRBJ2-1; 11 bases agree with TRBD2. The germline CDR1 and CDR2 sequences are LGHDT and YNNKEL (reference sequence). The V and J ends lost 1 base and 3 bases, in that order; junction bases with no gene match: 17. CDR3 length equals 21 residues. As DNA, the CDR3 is TGTGCCAGCAGCCAAGGCATAGCGGGAGGGCCGGCGGGCGTTTTCTACAATGAGCAGTTCTTC. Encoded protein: CASSQGIAGGPAGVFYNEQFF.

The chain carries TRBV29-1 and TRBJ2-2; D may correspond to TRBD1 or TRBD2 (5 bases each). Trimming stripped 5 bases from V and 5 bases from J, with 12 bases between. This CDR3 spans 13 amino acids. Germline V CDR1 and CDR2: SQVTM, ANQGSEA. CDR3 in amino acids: CSVSGRTTGELFF. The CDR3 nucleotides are TGCAGCGTTTCGGGGCGAACGACCGGGGAGCTGTTTTTT.

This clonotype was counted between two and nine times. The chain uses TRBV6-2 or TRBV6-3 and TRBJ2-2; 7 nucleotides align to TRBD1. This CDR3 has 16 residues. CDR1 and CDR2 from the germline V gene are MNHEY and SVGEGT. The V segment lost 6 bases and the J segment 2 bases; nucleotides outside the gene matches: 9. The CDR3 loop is CASRFSGTVNTGELFF. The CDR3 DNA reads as TGTGCCAGCAGATTCTCCGGGACAGTCAACACCGGGGAGCTGTTTTTT.